These 2 T cell receptor beta chains were all obtained from the same sample, sequenced in a study of human T cells and chemical hapten exposure. Via MiXCR, TCRdb re-called the RACE reads, giving one row per CDR3 protein. The data hold about 54,000 distinct CDR3 sequences, with 9.9% observed a single time. Time point denoted: patch test 2, 6 weeks after DPC sensitization. Treatment indicated: therapeutic diphenylcyclopropenone sensitization with weekly scalp DPC. This material consisted of whole blood, taken in connection with sensitization to the hapten diphenylcyclopropenone (DPC). The receptors originated from a woman aged 45-59 years with alopecia areata. Some clones in this sample may be carry-over from other donors' samples.

The table lists this clonotype with many counts. The J gene is TRBJ2-2, the V gene TRBV6-5, with 7 bases lining up with TRBD2. J lost 1 base, V lost 2 bases, and 4 bases had no gene match. The germline CDR1 and CDR2 sequences are MNHEY and SVGAGI. CDR3 length: 16 residues. CDR3 residues: CASSYGRVVNTGELFF. The CDR3, as DNA: TGTGCCAGCAGTTACGGGAGGGTTGTGAACACCGGGGAGCTGTTTTTT.

This chain uses TRBV7-2 with TRBJ1-5; no clear D gene. The CDR3 spans 15 residues. Trimming took off 4 bases at V and 4 bases at J, with 14 bases between the two ends. Per the germline V gene, CDR1 is SGHTA and CDR2 is FQGNSA. The CDR3 region is CASSSYSLVNQPQHF. In nucleotides, the CDR3 is TGTGCCAGCAGCTCATACAGTCTAGTAAATCAGCCCCAGCATTTT.